This T cell receptor beta chain derives from a study of blood T cell repertoires in COVID-19. Study at large: In each case, the material was cDNA or gDNA derived from T cells, B-cell-depleted T cells, or PBMCs.

Trimming cost V 0 bases and J 2 bases, with 11 bases left between them. Germline V gene data show CDR1 as LGHDT and CDR2 as YNNKEL (reference sequence). The length of the CDR3 is 15 residues. Profiling relied on immunoSEQ multiplex PCR, and the TCRdb table lists in-frame clones only, not all of them. The sample has just under 65,000 clones; around 73% are singletons. The rearrangement links TRBV3-1 (or the pseudogene TRBV3-2) to TRBJ2-7; TRBD2 is a possible D gene (6 bases). The TCR comes from a man aged 60 to 69 with COVID-19, enrolled during active disease. Sequencing input: peripheral blood. The CDR3 nucleotides read TGTGCCAGCAGCCAAGATGGGGGACTCGCCTACGAGCAGTACTTC. Translated, it gives CASSQDGGLAYEQYF.